What follows are 9 T cell receptor beta chains derived from one specimen sequenced in a study of shared clonotypes between healthy human individuals. Clones were sequenced by immunoSEQ multiplex PCR, and TCRdb holds only the in-frame ones, with some missing. The data contain just over 2,000,000 clones, just under 95% of them seen just once; the ten biggest clones take up 0.85% to 1.2%. Naive CD8 cells, CD45RO-negative and positively selected for CCR7, excluded terminally differentiated effector memory CD45RA+ cells. Sequenced: naive CD8+ T cells sorted from blood. All receptors derive from a man aged 18 to 29 in good health.

The gene calls are TRBV6-7 and TRBJ2-6, with a possible D match to TRBD1 (5 bases). TRBV6-7 belongs to the ORF category, with a function that is uncertain. This CDR3 spans 18 amino acids. V lost 5 bases and J lost 5, with 22 bases in between. CDR3 protein: CASSVLGRLQSRANVLTF. The CDR3 coding sequence is TGTGCCAGCAGTGTATTGGGGCGTTTACAAAGTCGGGCCAACGTCCTGACTTTC.

About this clone: Distinct nucleotide sequences in the sample also encode this CDR3. The chain recombines TRBV28 with TRBJ2-1; the match to TRBD2 covers 10 bases. Germline-derived CDR1 and CDR2 are MDHEN and SYDVKM. Trimming removed 6 bases from V and 9 bases from J; junction bases left unmatched: 8. The CDR3 is 14 amino acids. The CDR3 protein is CASSPRLAGIEQFF. The CDR3 DNA reads TGTGCCAGCAGCCCAAGACTAGCGGGTATTGAGCAGTTCTTC.

In DNA, the CDR3 is TGTGCCAGCAGTCCAACGGGGGACAGAGGATCCTACGAGCAGTACTTC. This translates into CASSPTGDRGSYEQYF. The chain is built from TRBV13 and TRBJ2-7, with D perhaps TRBD1 (7 bases). Germline values: CDR1 PRHDT, CDR2 FYEKMQ (reference sequence). Trimming took off 6 bases at V and 1 base at J, with 19 bases between the two ends. This CDR3 spans 16 amino acids. Using reference TRBV13 and TRBJ2-7 for the parts outside the CDR3, the full variable domain is AAGVIQSPRHLIKEKRETATLKCYPIPRHDTVYWYQQGPGQDPQFLISFYEKMQSDKGSIPDRFSAQQFSDYHSELNMSSLELGDSALYFCASSPTGDRGSYEQYFGPGTRLTVT.

V gene TRBV5-1 combines with J gene TRBJ1-5, with D possibly matching TRBD1 (6 bases). The CDR3 runs to 14 residues. V shed 0 bases and J shed 5 bases, with 9 bases lying between them. Germline V gives CDR1 SGHRS, CDR2 YFSETQ. Here the CDR3 reads CASSLGGGDQPQHF. Here the CDR3 DNA reads TGCGCCAGCAGCTTGGGAGGGGGTGATCAGCCCCAGCATTTT.

The V gene is TRBV7-8, the J gene TRBJ2-5; D is unresolved. The CDR3 covers 12 residues. The germline V gene encodes CDR1 SGHVS and CDR2 FQNEAQ. The V gene lost 2 bases and the J gene lost 2 bases, with 3 bases spanning the gap. CDR3 protein: CASSLPQETQYF. As DNA, the CDR3 is TGTGCCAGCAGCTTACCGCAAGAGACCCAGTACTTC.

The chain couples TRBV28 to TRBJ1-5; D ambiguous. Per germline, CDR1 MDHEN and CDR2 SYDVKM. Deletions cut 5 bases from V and 5 bases from J, with 7 bases between. The CDR3 consists of 12 residues. CDR3 amino acids: CASSGFDQPQHF. The CDR3 nucleotides are TGTGCCAGCAGTGGGTTCGATCAGCCCCAGCATTTT. The whole variable domain, remainder taken from reference TRBV28 and TRBJ1-5, is DVKVTQSSRYLVKRTGEKVFLECVQDMDHENMFWYRQDPGLGLRLIYFSYDVKMKEKGDIPEGYSVSREKKERFSLILESASTNQTSMYLCASSGFDQPQHFGDGTRLSIL.

The CDR3 is CASSQITDPNYGYTF. DNA of the CDR3: TGCGCCAGCAGCCAAATCACCGATCCTAACTATGGCTACACCTTC. The rearrangement links TRBV4-3 to TRBJ1-2; D unclear. Between the trimmed V and J ends, which lost 2 bases and 0 bases, there was a span of 10 bases. CDR1 LGHNA and CDR2 YSLEER come from the germline V gene. This CDR3 spans 15 amino acids.

The rearrangement uses TRBV28 and TRBJ2-5; D remains unclear. CDR3 length: 13 amino acids. Germline V CDR1 and CDR2: MDHEN, SYDVKM. Trimming stripped 6 bases from V and 1 base from J, with 9 bases between. Here the CDR3 DNA reads TGTGCCAGCAGAAATCCGACCCAAGAGACCCAGTACTTC. This encodes CASRNPTQETQYF. Using reference TRBV28 and TRBJ2-5 for the parts outside the CDR3, the full variable domain is DVKVTQSSRYLVKRTGEKVFLECVQDMDHENMFWYRQDPGLGLRLIYFSYDVKMKEKGDIPEGYSVSREKKERFSLILESASTNQTSMYLCASRNPTQETQYFGPGTRLLVL.

In the case of this clone: Given a much more abundant clone one base away, this may be a read error. The genes are TRBV30 and TRBJ1-2; 7 nucleotides agree with TRBD1. The CDR3 is made up of 15 amino acids. The germline V gene has CDR1 GTSNPN and CDR2 SVGIG (reference sequence). The chain's CDR3 is CAWRHPMTGSGGYNF. As DNA, the CDR3 is TGTGCCTGGAGGCATCCAATGACAGGGTCGGGTGGCTACAACTTC.